The 5 T cell receptor beta chains in this list originate from one sample, sequenced in a study of cytomegalovirus exposure and HLA in healthy donors. PCR primers comprised 60 Vbeta and 13 Jbeta primers. Clones were read by immunoSEQ multiplex PCR, and TCRdb kept only the in-frame ones, dropping some. In the table there are over 100,000 clones, about 70% of which are singletons. The sequenced sample consisted of PBMCs. The receptors come from a man aged 25 to 40 in good health and CMV-seropositive.

Note on this clone: Other nucleotide sequences in the sample specify the same CDR3. The V call is TRBV13, the J call TRBJ1-1; TRBD1 agrees at 7 bases. This CDR3 is 15 amino acids long. CDR1 is PRHDT, CDR2 FYEKMQ, per germline (reference sequence). V gave up 3 bases and J gave up 4 bases; unmatched junction bases: 8. CDR3 protein: CASSFGGQLGTEAFF. CDR3 DNA sequence: TGTGCCAGCAGCTTTGGGGGACAGTTGGGCACTGAAGCTTTCTTT.

The rearrangement links TRBV11-2 to TRBJ1-2; D call uncertain. The CDR3 consists of 15 residues. The V end lost 2 bases, the J end lost 0 bases, and 10 bases lay between the germline ends. In germline, CDR1 is SGHAT, CDR2 FQNNGV. Here the CDR3 DNA reads TGTGCCAGCAGCTTAACCCAGGAAGCTAACTATGGCTACACCTTC. Its translation is CASSLTQEANYGYTF.

The DNA for the CDR3 is TGTGCCAGCAGACTGGACAGGGGGCGAAATCAGCCCCAGCATTTT. It encodes CASRLDRGRNQPQHF. The J gene is TRBJ1-5, the V gene TRBV6-6; 11 bases fit TRBD1. Unmatched junction bases numbered 5, after V lost 6 bases and J lost 4 bases. Germline V gene lookup returns CDR1 MNHNY and CDR2 SVGAGI (reference sequence). The CDR3 is 15 amino acids.

This chain joins TRBV7-2 and TRBJ2-6; D may be TRBD1 (5 bases). Germline assignment: CDR1 SGHTA and CDR2 FQGNSA. Trimming took 3 bases from V and 0 from J, leaving 15 bases between them. The CDR3 extends over 18 amino acids. This CDR3 reads CASSLGLYVDSGANVLTF. The CDR3 DNA is TGTGCCAGCAGCTTGGGGCTATACGTGGACTCTGGGGCCAACGTCCTGACTTTC.

This chain connects TRBV27 to TRBJ1-6, with unresolved D. The germline CDR1 and CDR2 sequences are MNHEY and SMNVEV (reference sequence). This CDR3 has 15 amino acids. Trimming stripped 4 bases from V and 1 base from J, with 8 bases between. The CDR3 DNA sequence: TGTGCCAGCAGTTCCCTGAGGTCCTATAATTCACCCCTCCACTTT. It is translated as CASSSLRSYNSPLHF.